This T cell receptor beta chain is drawn from a study of PD-L1 blockade in urothelial cancer. Synthetic TCR analog templates were spiked into all PCRs individually. Clones were read by immunoSEQ multiplex PCR, and TCRdb kept only the in-frame ones, dropping some. This table holds more than 30,000 clones, roughly 88% found once. This clone has a single count. Its specificity is not known. Each patient supplied 1 to 8 pretreatment and on-treatment samples. The CDR3 covers 13 residues. Germline V gene sequence: CDR1 MNHNY, CDR2 SVGAGI (reference sequence). V dropped 6 bases and J dropped 1 base, with 9 bases sitting between them. Findings of the study overall: Where pretreatment blood TCR clonality fell below the median, better survival was predicted. More expansion of tumor-associated blood clones, seen at 3 weeks, marked durable-benefit patients.

The chain is built from TRBV6-6 and TRBJ1-1; D is unresolved. This TCR was recovered from a man aged 60-69 years with urothelial cancer. Material: PBMCs, obtained around atezolizumab (anti-PD-L1) treatment. The CDR3 region is CASRYIGNTEAFF. CDR3 nucleotides: TGTGCCAGCAGATACATCGGGAACACTGAAGCTTTCTTT.